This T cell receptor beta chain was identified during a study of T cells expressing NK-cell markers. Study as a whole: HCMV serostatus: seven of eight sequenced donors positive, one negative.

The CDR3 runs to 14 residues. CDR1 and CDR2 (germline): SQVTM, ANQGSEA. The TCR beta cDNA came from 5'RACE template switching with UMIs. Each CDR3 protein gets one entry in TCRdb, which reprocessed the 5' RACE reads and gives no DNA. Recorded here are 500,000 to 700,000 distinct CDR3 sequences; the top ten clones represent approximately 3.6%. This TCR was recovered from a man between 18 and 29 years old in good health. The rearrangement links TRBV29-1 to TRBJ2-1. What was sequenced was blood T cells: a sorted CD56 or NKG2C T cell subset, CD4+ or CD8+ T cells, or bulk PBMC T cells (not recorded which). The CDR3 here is CSVRGKGSYNEQFF.